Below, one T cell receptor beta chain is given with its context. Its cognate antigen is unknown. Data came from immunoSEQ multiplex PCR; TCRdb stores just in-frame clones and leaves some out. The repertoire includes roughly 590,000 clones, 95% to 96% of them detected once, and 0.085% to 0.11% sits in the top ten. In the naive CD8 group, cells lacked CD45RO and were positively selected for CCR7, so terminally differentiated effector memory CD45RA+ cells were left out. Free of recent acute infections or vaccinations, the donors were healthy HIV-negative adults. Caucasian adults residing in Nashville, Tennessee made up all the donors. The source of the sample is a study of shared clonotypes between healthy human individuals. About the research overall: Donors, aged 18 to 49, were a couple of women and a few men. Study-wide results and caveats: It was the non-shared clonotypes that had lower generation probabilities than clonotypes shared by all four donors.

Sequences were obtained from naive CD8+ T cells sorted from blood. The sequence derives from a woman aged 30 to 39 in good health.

The CDR3 sequence: CASNHEAGLTGSIQYF. For the CDR3, the DNA is TGTGCCAGCAACCATGAGGCGGGTCTAACCGGCAGCATTCAGTACTTC. The gene calls are TRBV4-2 and TRBJ2-4; TRBD2 might be the D (5 bases). Between the trimmed V and J ends, which lost 7 bases and 9 bases, there was a span of 25 bases. Germline-derived CDR1 and CDR2 are LGHNA and YNFKEQ. The CDR3 length is 16 residues.